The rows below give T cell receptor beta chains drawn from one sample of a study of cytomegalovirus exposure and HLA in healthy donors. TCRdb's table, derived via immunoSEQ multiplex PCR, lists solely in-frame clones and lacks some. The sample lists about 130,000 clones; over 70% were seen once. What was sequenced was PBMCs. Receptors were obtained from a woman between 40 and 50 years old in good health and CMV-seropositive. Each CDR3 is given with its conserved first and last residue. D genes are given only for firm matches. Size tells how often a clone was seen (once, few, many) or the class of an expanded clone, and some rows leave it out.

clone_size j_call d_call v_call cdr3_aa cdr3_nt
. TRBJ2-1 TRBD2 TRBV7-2 CASSSIRLAGGDNEQFF TGTGCCAGCAGCTCGATCAGATTAGCGGGGGGGGACAATGAGCAGTTCTTC
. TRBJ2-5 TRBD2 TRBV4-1 CASSQGLAETQYF TGCGCCAGCAGCCAAGGACTAGCGGAGACCCAGTACTTC
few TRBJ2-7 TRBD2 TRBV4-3 CASSLRAGGADYEQYF TGCGCCAGCAGCCTTCGGGCGGGGGGGGCGGACTACGAGCAGTACTTC
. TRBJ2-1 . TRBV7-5 CVRSSRTSRSYNEQFF TGTGTCAGAAGCTCCCGGACTAGCAGGTCCTACAATGAGCAGTTCTTC
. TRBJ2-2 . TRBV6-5 CASSSRGRGTGELFF TGTGCCAGCAGTTCCAGGGGCAGGGGCACCGGGGAGCTGTTTTTT
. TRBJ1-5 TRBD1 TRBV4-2 CASSPRTGNQPQHF TGTGCCAGCAGCCCCCGGACAGGGAATCAGCCCCAGCATTTT
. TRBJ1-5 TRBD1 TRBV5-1 CASSLTTGGNQPQHF TGCGCCAGCAGCTTGACGACAGGGGGCAATCAGCCCCAGCATTTT
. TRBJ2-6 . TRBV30 CAWQGAGGANVLTF TGTGCCTGGCAAGGGGCGGGGGGGGCCAACGTCCTGACTTTC
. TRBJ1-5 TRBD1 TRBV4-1 CASSQPDRGLQPQHF TGCGCCAGCAGCCAACCGGACAGGGGCTTACAGCCCCAGCATTTT
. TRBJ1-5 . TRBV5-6 CASSSHRQAHQPQHF TGTGCCAGCAGCAGCCACCGGCAGGCCCATCAGCCCCAGCATTTT
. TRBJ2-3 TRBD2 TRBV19 CASRPSGGTDTQYF TGTGCCAGCAGGCCTAGCGGGGGGACAGATACGCAGTATTTT
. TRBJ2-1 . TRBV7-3 CASSPGGTASYNEQFF TGTGCCAGCAGCCCGGGAGGGACAGCCTCCTACAATGAGCAGTTCTTC
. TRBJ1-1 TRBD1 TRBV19 CASSLETGGTEAFF TGTGCCAGTAGTCTAGAGACAGGGGGAACTGAAGCTTTCTTT
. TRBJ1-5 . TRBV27 CASSLRENQPQHF TGTGCCAGCAGTTTACGAGAGAATCAGCCCCAGCATTTT
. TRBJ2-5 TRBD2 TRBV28 CASRSRLAGKEETQYF TGTGCCAGCAGAAGCCGACTAGCGGGAAAGGAGGAGACCCAGTACTTC
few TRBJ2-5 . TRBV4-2 CASSQDPGRETQYF TGTGCCAGCAGCCAAGATCCAGGGAGGGAGACCCAGTACTTC
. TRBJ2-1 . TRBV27 CASSLSYGAANEQFF TGTGCCAGCAGTTTATCCTATGGGGCAGCGAATGAGCAGTTCTTC
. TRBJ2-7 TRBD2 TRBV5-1 CASSLTAGTTYEQYF TGCGCCAGCAGCTTAACCGCTGGGACTACCTACGAGCAGTACTTC
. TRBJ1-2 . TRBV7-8 CASSFIRDIAYGYTF TGTGCCAGCAGCTTCATCCGGGACATTGCCTATGGCTACACCTTC
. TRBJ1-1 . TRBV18 CASSPGKRNAGGTEAFF TGTGCCAGCTCACCAGGGAAACGAAACGCAGGAGGCACTGAAGCTTTCTTT
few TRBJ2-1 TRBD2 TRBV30 CAWSPTSSEQFF TGTGCCTGGAGCCCGACTAGCAGCGAGCAGTTCTTC
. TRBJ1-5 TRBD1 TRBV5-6 CASSRQGLFNQPQHF TGTGCCAGCAGCAGACAGGGACTTTTCAATCAGCCCCAGCATTTT
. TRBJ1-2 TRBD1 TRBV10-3 CAINERGGVDYGYTF TGTGCCATCAACGAAAGAGGGGGCGTAGACTATGGCTACACCTTC
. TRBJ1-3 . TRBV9 CASSPQGGLSGNTIYF TGTGCCAGCAGCCCTCAGGGAGGCCTCTCTGGAAACACCATATATTTT
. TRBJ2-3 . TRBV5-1 CASSLPLSVPSTDTQYF TGCGCCAGCAGCTTACCCCTTAGCGTACCTAGCACAGATACGCAGTATTTT
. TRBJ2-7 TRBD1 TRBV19 CASAFGTGSYEQYF TGTGCCAGTGCATTCGGGACAGGGTCCTACGAGCAGTACTTC
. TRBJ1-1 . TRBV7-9 CASSLAQANTEAFF TGTGCCAGCAGCTTAGCGCAAGCGAACACTGAAGCTTTCTTT
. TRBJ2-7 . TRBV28 CASSLSSYEQYF TGTGCCAGCAGCCTCTCCTCCTACGAGCAGTACTTC
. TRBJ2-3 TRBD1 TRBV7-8 CASSHPGATGADTQYF TGTGCCAGCAGCCACCCTGGGGCGACAGGGGCAGATACGCAGTATTTT
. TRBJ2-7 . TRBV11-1 CASSPDSYEQYF TGTGCCAGCAGCCCGGACAGCTACGAGCAGTACTTC
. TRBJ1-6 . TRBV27 CASSLRQDHSPLHF TGTGCCAGCAGTCTGCGACAGGATCATTCACCCCTCCACTTT
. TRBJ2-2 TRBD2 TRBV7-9 CASSLTSGGSGTGELFF TGTGCCAGCAGCTTAACCAGCGGGGGTTCGGGAACCGGGGAGCTGTTTTTT
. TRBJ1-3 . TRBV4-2 CASSQDAGSGNTIYF TGTGCCAGCAGCCAAGATGCAGGGTCTGGAAACACCATATATTTT
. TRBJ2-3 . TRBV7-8 CASSLAGPRPWTPDTQYF TGTGCCAGCAGCTTAGCTGGGCCCCGTCCATGGACTCCAGATACGCAGTATTTT
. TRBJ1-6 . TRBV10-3 CAISSHSQNSPLHF TGTGCCATCAGTTCGCACAGCCAGAATTCACCCCTCCACTTT
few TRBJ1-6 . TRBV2 CASSEALVSGGSSYNSPLHF TGTGCCAGCAGTGAAGCGCTTGTATCCGGGGGGAGCTCCTATAATTCACCCCTCCACTTT
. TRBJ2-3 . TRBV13 CASSLGSRIFTDTQYF TGTGCCAGCAGCTTAGGGTCTAGAATTTTCACAGATACGCAGTATTTT
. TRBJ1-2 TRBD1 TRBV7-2 CASSSPTGDYGYTF TGTGCCAGCAGCTCCCCGACAGGGGACTATGGCTACACCTTC
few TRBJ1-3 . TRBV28 CASSFGGQRLGNTIYF TGTGCCAGCAGTTTTGGAGGACAGCGCCTCGGGAACACCATATATTTT
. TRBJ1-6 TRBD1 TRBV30 CAWRYPDRDHSPLHF TGTGCCTGGAGGTATCCGGACAGGGATCACTCACCCCTCCACTTT
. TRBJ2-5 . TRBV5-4 CAGSLGGGRRNSQETQYF TGTGCCGGCAGCTTGGGGGGAGGACGTAGAAACTCCCAAGAGACCCAGTACTTC
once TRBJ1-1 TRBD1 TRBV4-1 CASSLHRPPDRVEAFF TGCGCCAGCAGCCTACATCGACCTCCCGACAGGGTCGAAGCTTTCTTT